The 8 T cell receptor beta chains reported below all come from one sample, sequenced in a study of cytomegalovirus exposure and HLA in healthy donors. The protocol was immunoSEQ multiplex PCR, while the TCRdb copy is restricted to in-frame clones and leaves out a portion. The data contain about 65,000 clones, just under 95% of them singletons. Material: PBMCs. These TCRs come from a man between 18 and 35 years old in good health and CMV-seropositive.

The chain has TRBV7-2 and TRBJ1-5, with TRBD1 identical over 8 bases. Germline-derived CDR1 and CDR2 are SGHTA and FQGNSA. J was trimmed by 9 bases and V by 1 base; bases with no gene match: 17. CDR3 size: 18 residues. Here the CDR3 reads CASSLESAGQGPFWPQHF. CDR3 DNA sequence: TGTGCCAGCAGCTTAGAATCGGCCGGACAGGGCCCTTTCTGGCCCCAGCATTTT.

The gene calls are TRBV6-4 and TRBJ2-3; possibly TRBD2 for D (5 bases). Germline values: CDR1 MRHNA, CDR2 SNTAGT. The CDR3 is 15 amino acids. Trimming shortened V by 3 bases and J by 7 bases, and 17 bases separated the two germline ends. The CDR3 protein is CASSEWVGAANTQYF. The DNA for the CDR3 is TGTGCCAGCAGTGAATGGGTGGGAGCGGCGAATACGCAGTATTTT.

The V gene is TRBV6-1, the J gene TRBJ1-2, with 12 bases that match TRBD1. This CDR3 is 15 amino acids long. Germline V gives CDR1 MNHNS, CDR2 SASEGT. The J segment lost 3 bases and the V segment lost 5 bases, leaving 4 bases of the junction unmatched. Written as DNA, the CDR3 is TGTGCCAGCAGTAGGGGACAGGGGGCCGACTATGGCTACACCTTC. It encodes CASSRGQGADYGYTF.

The sample holds one count of this clone. The chain has TRBV7-9 and TRBJ1-1; D is possibly TRBD1 (5 bases). This CDR3 is 15 amino acids long. Germline CDR1 SEHNR, CDR2 FQNEAQ (reference sequence). V lost 4 bases and J 0 bases, leaving 12 bases between the germline ends. CDR3 in DNA: TGTGCCAGCAGCTCCGGGACTTTTGTGAACACTGAAGCTTTCTTT. It translates to CASSSGTFVNTEAFF.

This clone has a single count. The CDR3 bases are TGTGCCAGTAGTGCCCGGGACAGAAGCTACGAGCAGTACTTC. This encodes CASSARDRSYEQYF. The rearrangement uses TRBV19 and TRBJ2-7, with 7 bases fitting TRBD1. With V trimmed by 5 bases and J by 3 bases, 7 bases remained unmatched. Per the germline V gene, CDR1 is LNHDA and CDR2 is SQIVND (reference sequence). This CDR3 has 14 amino acids.

The chain is built from TRBV18 and TRBJ1-2, with TRBD1 matching 8 bases. Trimming cost V 6 bases and J 7 bases; bases outside gene matches: 16. Germline V gene lookup returns CDR1 KGHSH and CDR2 LQKENI. This CDR3 is built from 16 residues. CDR3 in DNA: TGTGCCAGCTCGCCGAAGACGGACAGGGAAGTTGGTGGCTACACCTTC. The encoded protein is CASSPKTDREVGGYTF.

This clone was seen a single time. The chain has TRBV11-2 and TRBJ2-3, with 9 bases that match TRBD1. CDR3 length: 16 amino acids. CDR1 is SGHAT and CDR2 is FQNNGV in the germline V gene. Trimming removed 2 bases from V and 1 base from J; junction bases left unmatched: 4. CDR3 in DNA: TGTGCCAGCAGCTTAAACAGGGGGCTCGGCACAGATACGCAGTATTTT. Its translation is CASSLNRGLGTDTQYF.

The rearrangement joins TRBV27 to TRBJ2-7, with D tentatively TRBD2 (6 bases). Germline V gene data show CDR1 as MNHEY and CDR2 as SMNVEV (reference sequence). The CDR3 loop spans 11 amino acids. V was pared by 5 bases and J by 6 bases, with 8 bases between. The CDR3 bases are TGTGCCAGCAGTCCGGGACTCGAGCAGTACTTC. Translated: CASSPGLEQYF.